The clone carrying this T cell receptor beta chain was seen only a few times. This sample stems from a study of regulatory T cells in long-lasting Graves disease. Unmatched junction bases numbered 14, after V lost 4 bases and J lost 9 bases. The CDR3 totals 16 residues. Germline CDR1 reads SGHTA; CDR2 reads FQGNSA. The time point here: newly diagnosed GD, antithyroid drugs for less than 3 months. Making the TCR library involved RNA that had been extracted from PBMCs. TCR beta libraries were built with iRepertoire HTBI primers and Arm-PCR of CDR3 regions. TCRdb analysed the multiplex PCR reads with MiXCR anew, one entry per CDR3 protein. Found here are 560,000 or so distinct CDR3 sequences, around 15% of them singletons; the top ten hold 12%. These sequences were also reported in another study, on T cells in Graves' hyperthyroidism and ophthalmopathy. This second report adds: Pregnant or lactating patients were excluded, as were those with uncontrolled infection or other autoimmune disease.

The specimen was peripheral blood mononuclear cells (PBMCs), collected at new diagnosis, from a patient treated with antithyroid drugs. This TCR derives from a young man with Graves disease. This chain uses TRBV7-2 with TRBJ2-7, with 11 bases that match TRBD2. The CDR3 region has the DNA TGTGCCAGCAGCTCCTGGACTAGCGGGTTGACGGGAGGGCAGTACTTC. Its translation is CASSSWTSGLTGGQYF.